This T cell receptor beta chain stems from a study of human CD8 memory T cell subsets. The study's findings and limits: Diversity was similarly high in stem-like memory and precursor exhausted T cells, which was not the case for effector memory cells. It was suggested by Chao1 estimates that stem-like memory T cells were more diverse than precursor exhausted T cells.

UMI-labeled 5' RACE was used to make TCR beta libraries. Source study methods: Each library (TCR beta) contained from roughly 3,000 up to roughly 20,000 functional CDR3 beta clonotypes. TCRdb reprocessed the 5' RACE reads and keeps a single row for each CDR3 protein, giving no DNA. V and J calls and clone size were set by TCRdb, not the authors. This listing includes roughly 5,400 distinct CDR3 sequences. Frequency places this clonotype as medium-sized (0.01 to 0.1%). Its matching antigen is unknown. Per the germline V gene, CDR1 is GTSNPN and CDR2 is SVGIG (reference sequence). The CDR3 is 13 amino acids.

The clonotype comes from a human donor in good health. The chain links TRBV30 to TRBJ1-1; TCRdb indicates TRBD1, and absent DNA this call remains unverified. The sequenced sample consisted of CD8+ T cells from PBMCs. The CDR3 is CAWTVDSIPEAFF.